The 32 T cell receptor beta chains listed next were all sequenced from one sample in a study of T cells and Merkel cell carcinoma outcomes. Generated by immunoSEQ multiplex PCR, the TCRdb table keeps only in-frame clones and is missing some. Among about 540 clones listed, approximately 93% were seen once. The sample was tumor tissue from Merkel cell carcinoma. The receptor set was obtained from a human donor with Merkel cell carcinoma.

The chain joins TRBV5-1 to TRBJ2-3; no firm D call. CDR3 size: 13 residues. V lost 2 bases, J lost 6 bases, and 10 bases lay in between. Germline CDR1 reads SGHRS; CDR2 reads YFSETQ. DNA of the CDR3: TGCGCCAGCAGCTTAGGTAGCAGGGATACGCAGTATTTT. Its protein is CASSLGSRDTQYF.

V usage is TRBV7-9 and J usage is TRBJ1-1, with TRBD1 as a possible D gene (5 bases). V was shortened by 3 bases and J by 5 bases, with 13 bases between the two germline ends. This CDR3 spans 14 amino acids. The germline V gene has CDR1 SEHNR and CDR2 FQNEAQ (reference sequence). The CDR3 nucleotides read TGTGCCAGCAGCTTCGACCCCGGGGGAACTGAAGCTTTCTTT. Translated: CASSFDPGGTEAFF.

V gene TRBV19 combines with J gene TRBJ1-5; no clear D gene. The ends were cut back, 2 bases at V and 3 bases at J, with 5 bases in the middle. The CDR3 consists of 13 residues. CDR1 and CDR2 (germline): LNHDA, SQIVND (reference sequence). The DNA of the CDR3 is TGTGCCAGTAGTATACAGTTCAATCAGCCCCAGCATTTT. Translation: CASSIQFNQPQHF.

The genes are TRBV20-1 and TRBJ2-1; TRBD2 is a possible D gene (6 bases). Trimming stripped 7 bases from V and 9 bases from J, with 13 bases between. The CDR3 contains 11 residues. Germline CDR1 reads DFQATT; CDR2 reads SNEGSKA (reference sequence). The CDR3 DNA is TGCAGTGTGGAGGGGACTGGTGAGCAGTTCTTC. Encoded protein: CSVEGTGEQFF.

The gene calls are TRBV7-9 and TRBJ2-1; TRBD2 aligns across 8 bases. The CDR3 runs 15 residues. CDR1 and CDR2 from the germline V gene are SEHNR and FQNEAQ (reference sequence). V was pared by 7 bases and J by 0 bases, with 5 bases of the junction left unmatched. CDR3 nucleotide sequence: TGTGCCAGCACCGAGCGGGGGAGCTCCTACAATGAGCAGTTCTTC. Amino acid sequence: CASTERGSSYNEQFF.

The CDR3 reads CASSPNLGWYNEQFF. The CDR3 DNA follows: TGTGCCAGCAGCCCGAACTTGGGCTGGTACAATGAGCAGTTCTTC. V is TRBV7-2 and J is TRBJ2-1; D unclear. The CDR3 totals 15 residues. Between the trimmed V and J ends, which lost 5 bases and 4 bases, there was a span of 15 bases. Germline values: CDR1 SGHTA, CDR2 FQGNSA. Complete variable domain (other parts from reference TRBV7-2 and TRBJ2-1): GAGVSQSPSNKVTEKGKDVELRCDPISGHTALYWYRQSLGQGLEFLIYFQGNSAPDKSGLPSDRFSAERTGGSVSTLTIQRTQQEDSAVYLCASSPNLGWYNEQFFGPGTRLTVL.

The chain uses TRBV6-1 and TRBJ1-1, with D unclear. V lost 2 bases and J 11 bases, leaving 21 bases between the germline ends. The CDR3 has 15 residues. Germline V CDR1 and CDR2: MNHNS, SASEGT. This CDR3 is CASSERTRAAPGAFF. Written as DNA, the CDR3 is TGTGCCAGCAGTGAACGAACAAGGGCCGCCCCGGGGGCTTTCTTT.

J is TRBJ2-5 and V is TRBV13; no definite D call. The CDR3 has 14 residues. Trimming took 5 bases from V and 0 from J, leaving 10 bases between them. Germline lookup yields CDR1 PRHDT and CDR2 FYEKMQ (reference sequence). The CDR3 loop is CASSLVGHQETQYF. For the CDR3, the DNA is TGTGCCAGCAGCCTTGTTGGGCACCAAGAGACCCAGTACTTC. Full variable domain (rest looked up from reference TRBV13 and TRBJ2-5): AAGVIQSPRHLIKEKRETATLKCYPIPRHDTVYWYQQGPGQDPQFLISFYEKMQSDKGSIPDRFSAQQFSDYHSELNMSSLELGDSALYFCASSLVGHQETQYFGPGTRLLVL.

This chain links TRBV7-6 with TRBJ2-1; no reliable D call. Germline V lookup: CDR1 SGHVS, CDR2 FNYEAQ. The V end was cut by 1 base, the J end by 10 bases, with 14 bases between. The CDR3 is made up of 14 amino acids. The CDR3 sequence: CASSLGPLLEEQFF. DNA for the CDR3: TGTGCCAGCAGCTTAGGCCCTCTACTCGAAGAGCAGTTCTTC.

This rearrangement joins TRBV13 to TRBJ2-3; D possibly corresponds to TRBD2 (7 bases). This CDR3 has 15 amino acids. With 2 bases removed from V and 3 bases from J, the gap between germline ends came to 12 bases. Germline CDR1 and CDR2: PRHDT and FYEKMQ (reference sequence). CDR3 bases: TGTGCCAGCAGCTTAAAGGGGGAGGGGACAGATACGCAGTATTTT. Protein sequence: CASSLKGEGTDTQYF.

Points on this clone: At one boundary the junction diverges from the germline segment, which might be a read error. This sequence joins TRBV2 and TRBJ2-3; D is uncertain. The CDR3 spans 14 residues. The germline CDR1 and CDR2 sequences are SNHLY and FYNNEI. CDR3 DNA sequence: TGTGCCAGCAGTGCAGGCGATACCACACATACGCAGTATTTT. Its translation: CASSAGDTTHTQYF. The full variable domain, its missing parts supplied by reference TRBV2 and TRBJ2-3, is EPEVTQTPSHQVTQMGQEVILRCVPISNHLYFYWYRQILGQKVEFLVSFYNNEISEKSEIFDDQFSVERPDGSNFTLKIRSTKLEDSAMYFCASSAGDTTHTQYFGPGTRLTVL.

This chain uses TRBV29-1 with TRBJ2-5, with 7 bases fitting TRBD2. After removal of 3 bases from V and 7 bases from J, the junction contained 8 bases not matched to a gene. CDR3 length: 13 amino acids. Germline CDR1 and CDR2: SQVTM and ANQGSEA. CDR3 region: CSVDERGGGTQYF. Here the CDR3 DNA reads TGCAGCGTTGACGAAAGGGGCGGGGGGACCCAGTACTTC.

Comment on this clone: One end of the junction fails to match germline, which may point to a read error. The chain uses TRBV6-5 and TRBJ1-2; D not resolved. The CDR3 contains 14 residues. Germline V gives CDR1 MNHEY, CDR2 SVGAGI. The CDR3 coding sequence is TGTGCCAGCAGTCCCGGAGCCGCTAACTATGGCTACACCTTT. This sequence encodes CASSPGAANYGYTF.

About this clone itself: Relative to the germline gene, one junction end is altered; a read error may explain this. The same CDR3 also results from other DNA sequences found in this sample. This chain connects TRBV4-1 to TRBJ2-1, with 7 bases matching TRBD1. The CDR3 is made up of 17 amino acids. CDR1 MGHRA and CDR2 YSYEKL come from the germline V gene. The CDR3 coding sequence is TGCGCCAGCAGCCAAGAGGGGGTCGGGACAGTTGACAATGAGCAATTCTTC. Protein product: CASSQEGVGTVDNEQFF.

This chain uses TRBV4-3 with TRBJ2-5; TRBD1 aligns across 8 bases. Germline trimming cut 3 bases from V and 0 bases from J; bases unmatched to any gene: 15. There are 19 residues in the CDR3. CDR1 and CDR2 from the germline V gene are LGHNA and YSLEER. The CDR3 loop reads CASSHVLTGAGEYQETQYF. CDR3 bases: TGCGCCAGCAGCCACGTCTTGACAGGGGCCGGGGAGTACCAAGAGACCCAGTACTTC.

The chain has TRBV7-6 and TRBJ2-1, with 7 bases fitting TRBD2. CDR1 and CDR2 from the germline V gene are SGHVS and FNYEAQ. V lost 1 base, J lost 7 bases, and 7 bases stayed unmatched. CDR3 length: 15 amino acids. CDR3 loop: CASSLVAGGNNEQFF. CDR3 bases: TGTGCCAGCAGCTTAGTGGCCGGGGGGAATAATGAGCAGTTCTTC.

The chain is built from TRBV5-4 and TRBJ2-7, with 10 nucleotides matching TRBD2. V dropped 2 bases and J dropped 7; count of bases not matched to a gene: 6. CDR3 length: 14 residues. Germline-derived CDR1 and CDR2 are SGHNT and YYREEE (reference sequence). As DNA, the CDR3 is TGTGCCAGCAGCTTAGCGGGAGGGCCGAAAGAGCAGTACGTC. The encoded protein is CASSLAGGPKEQYV.

This clone was found once. The V and J genes are TRBV11-2 and TRBJ2-7; TRBD1 aligns across 10 bases. After removal of 9 bases from V and 0 bases from J, the junction contained 17 bases not matched to a gene. The CDR3 has 18 amino acids. CDR1 is SGHAT and CDR2 is FQNNGV in the germline V gene. CDR3 loop: CASSGRDRGTKLSYEQYV. For the CDR3, the DNA is TGTGCCAGTAGCGGCCGGGACAGGGGCACCAAACTCTCCTACGAGCAGTACGTC.

This clone was seen a few times. A read error may account for a junction end that differs from germline. The chain has TRBV10-3 and TRBJ2-7, with D unresolved. CDR1 is ENHRY and CDR2 is SYGVKD in the germline V gene. CDR3 size: 13 residues. The DNA for the CDR3 is TGCCCATTGCCGGACCCCGTCGGCTACGAGCAGTACTTC. Protein sequence: CPLPDPVGYEQYF.

This chain joins TRBV4-2 and TRBJ2-3; 16 nucleotides line up with TRBD2. The germline CDR1 and CDR2 sequences are LGHNA and YNFKEQ. CDR3 length: 18 amino acids. V lost 7 bases and J lost 5; bases outside the gene matches: 12. The CDR3 DNA reads TGTGCCAGCACCCCCTCCGGGACTAGCGGGGGGGATGAAGATACGCAGTATTTT. Translation: CASTPSGTSGGDEDTQYF.

The DNA for the CDR3 is TGTGCCAGCTCACCGGCGGCGGTGGATTCACCCCTCCACTTT. Its translation: CASSPAAVDSPLHF. This sequence joins TRBV18 and TRBJ1-6; D not resolved. Looked up from germline, CDR1 is KGHSH and CDR2 is LQKENI. The CDR3 contains 14 residues. Trimming took 3 bases from V and 8 from J, leaving 11 bases between them.

This chain's CDR3 is CASSQGYEQYV. CDR3 bases: TGTGCCAGCAGCCAAGGCTACGAGCAGTACGTC. The chain combines TRBV14 with TRBJ2-7; unclear D gene. The length of the CDR3 is 11 residues. From germline, CDR1 is SGHDN and CDR2 FVKESK. V lost 1 base to trimming and J lost 3 bases, with 1 base between them.

V usage is TRBV5-1 and J usage is TRBJ1-1, with a tentative D call TRBD1 (6 bases). Deletions cut 5 bases from V and 1 base from J, with 9 bases between. The CDR3 loop spans 13 amino acids. CDR1 SGHRS and CDR2 YFSETQ come from the germline V gene. The CDR3 sequence is CASSRQANTEAFF. For the CDR3, the DNA is TGCGCCAGCAGTCGACAGGCGAACACTGAAGCTTTCTTT. Based on the CDR3 plus reference TRBV5-1 and TRBJ1-1, the full variable domain is KAGVTQTPRYLIKTRGQQVTLSCSPISGHRSVSWYQQTPGQGLQFLFEYFSETQRNKGNFPGRFSGRQFSNSRSEMNVSTLELGDSALYLCASSRQANTEAFFGQGTRLTVV.

The chain carries TRBV2 and TRBJ2-5, with D possibly TRBD1 on 6 matching bases. The germline gives CDR1 SNHLY, CDR2 FYNNEI. V lost 11 bases and J lost 5, with 15 bases in between. The CDR3 extends over 12 amino acids. The CDR3 DNA reads as TGTGCCGACCGGGACAAAAAGGAGACCCAGTACTTC. The encoded protein is CADRDKKETQYF.

CDR3 coding DNA: TGTGCCAGCAGACCCGGCAGGGAGAACGGCTATGGCTACACCTTC. As protein: CASRPGRENGYGYTF. The chain recombines TRBV2 with TRBJ1-2, with a tentative D call TRBD1 (5 bases). The V and J ends lost 6 bases and 4 bases respectively, with 18 bases between them. CDR1 SNHLY and CDR2 FYNNEI come from the germline V gene. The CDR3 totals 15 residues. Filled out from reference TRBV2 and TRBJ1-2, the complete variable domain reads EPEVTQTPSHQVTQMGQEVILRCVPISNHLYFYWYRQILGQKVEFLVSFYNNEISEKSEIFDDQFSVERPDGSNFTLKIRSTKLEDSAMYFCASRPGRENGYGYTFGSGTRLTVV.

The chain has TRBV7-9 and TRBJ1-2; D gene ambiguous. Trimming removed 3 bases at V and 0 bases at J, with 5 bases between. The CDR3 spans 13 residues. Germline V gene sequence: CDR1 SEHNR, CDR2 FQNEAQ (reference sequence). CDR3 loop: CASSFQSNYGYTF. In DNA, the CDR3 is TGTGCCAGCAGCTTCCAGTCTAACTATGGCTACACCTTC.

This rearrangement joins TRBV20-1 to TRBJ2-5; D remains unclear. V lost 6 bases and J 1 base, leaving 6 bases between the germline ends. CDR3 length: 11 residues. Germline V gene sequence: CDR1 DFQATT, CDR2 SNEGSKA (reference sequence). CDR3 protein: CSARRQETQYF. The CDR3 DNA sequence: TGCAGTGCACGACGCCAAGAGACCCAGTACTTC.

The chain recombines TRBV6-5 with TRBJ2-1; 9 positions match TRBD1. The CDR3 runs 15 residues. The junction had 2 bases not matched to a gene; V was cut back by 0 bases and J by 5 bases. In germline, CDR1 is MNHEY, CDR2 SVGAGI. CDR3 sequence reads: CASSYSGQGNNEQFF. In DNA, the CDR3 is TGTGCCAGCAGTTACTCAGGACAGGGGAACAATGAGCAGTTCTTC.

The rearrangement joins TRBV7-2 to TRBJ1-5, with D tentatively TRBD1 (5 bases). The CDR3 has 15 residues. Germline V gene data show CDR1 as SGHTA and CDR2 as FQGNSA. V was clipped by 5 bases and J by 5 bases, with 16 bases between them. The CDR3 sequence is CASSPLTWGYQPQHF. DNA for the CDR3: TGTGCCAGCAGCCCGCTGACCTGGGGCTATCAGCCCCAGCATTTT.

The DNA of the CDR3 is TGTGCCTGGAGCCTGGGACTGATGAATCAGCCCCAGCATTTT. Translating it yields CAWSLGLMNQPQHF. V and J are TRBV30 and TRBJ1-5, with D possibly matching TRBD1 (5 bases). This CDR3 has 14 residues. CDR1 and CDR2 from the germline V gene are GTSNPN and SVGIG (reference sequence). V lost 3 bases, J lost 4 bases, and 13 bases lay in between.

V is TRBV5-4 and J is TRBJ2-7; 8 bases agree with TRBD1. From germline, CDR1 is SGHNT and CDR2 YYREEE (reference sequence). This CDR3 has 13 residues. Trimming removed 4 bases from V and 5 bases from J; junction bases left unmatched: 5. In nucleotides, the CDR3 is TGTGCCAGCAGCATGGGACAGGAGGACGAGCAGTACTTC. It encodes CASSMGQEDEQYF.

With regard to this clone: Other DNA sequences within the sample encode an identical CDR3. The rearrangement links TRBV27 to TRBJ2-1; D possibly corresponds to TRBD2 (5 bases). CDR3 size: 20 residues. The germline V gene encodes CDR1 MNHEY and CDR2 SMNVEV (reference sequence). Deletions cut 6 bases from V and 0 bases from J, with 27 bases between. CDR3 sequence reads: CASSTRTEVNVPSSYNEQFF. Written as DNA, the CDR3 is TGTGCCAGCAGCACGAGGACGGAGGTTAACGTGCCGAGCTCCTACAATGAGCAGTTCTTC.